Shown below are 10 T cell receptor beta chains from a single sample sequenced in a study of persistence of HIV-infected CD4 T cells. These receptors are not linked to any known antigen. Sequencing used immunoSEQ version 4 in survey mode. Data came from immunoSEQ multiplex PCR; TCRdb stores just in-frame clones and leaves some out. Of 35,000 to 40,000 clones in the sample, 65% to 85% were seen once. Lysates of CMV-infected fibroblasts at 10 ug/mL stimulated these cells. Sorted nonresponding memory CD4+ T cells were CD40L-negative, CD69-negative, CD45RO-high. This material consisted of CD4+ T cells sorted from PBMCs after approximately 20-hour stimulation, taken from a patient who received antiretroviral therapy. All receptors come from an adult man with HIV who was CMV-seropositive.

The sample holds one count of this clone. The chain joins TRBV29-1 to TRBJ1-2; the D is unclear. Germline assignment: CDR1 SQVTM and CDR2 ANQGSEA. The V and J ends lost 5 bases and 4 bases respectively, with 11 bases between them. The CDR3 runs 12 residues. This CDR3 reads CSVRRSTYGYTF. CDR3 nucleotide sequence: TGCAGCGTTAGAAGGAGCACCTATGGCTACACCTTC.

There are a few counts of this clone. V usage is TRBV18 and J usage is TRBJ2-6, with 8 nucleotides matching TRBD2. The germline V gene has CDR1 KGHSH and CDR2 LQKENI. The CDR3 has 18 amino acids. Losses at the gene ends were 2 bases for V and 2 bases for J; bases not matched to a gene: 8. The CDR3 DNA is TGTGCCAGCTCACCAAGGACGCCGGGGGGGACTGGGGCCAACGTCCTGACTTTC. Amino acids: CASSPRTPGGTGANVLTF.

The rearrangement joins TRBV27 to TRBJ1-5; D is ambiguous. Germline CDR1 reads MNHEY; CDR2 reads SMNVEV (reference sequence). This CDR3 has 15 amino acids. V was clipped by 3 bases and J by 0 bases, with 9 bases between them. The CDR3 DNA reads TGTGCCAGCAGTTTTAAGGGCCCTAGCAATCAGCCCCAGCATTTT. Translation: CASSFKGPSNQPQHF.

V is TRBV7-2 and J is TRBJ1-5; D remains unclear. This CDR3 comprises 16 residues. V lost 5 bases and J 1 base, leaving 15 bases between the germline ends. Germline V gene data show CDR1 as SGHTA and CDR2 as FQGNSA. The CDR3 DNA reads as TGTGCCAGCAGCCCCAGGCCAGGAGTAAGCAATCAGCCCCAGCATTTT. Translating it yields CASSPRPGVSNQPQHF.

The chain links TRBV18 to TRBJ2-2, with a tentative D call TRBD2 (5 bases). Germline V gene sequence: CDR1 KGHSH, CDR2 LQKENI. Trimming left V 3 bases short and J 2 bases short, with 13 bases between. This CDR3 has 16 residues. The CDR3 coding sequence is TGTGCCAGCTCACCTGACCGCCGGGGTAACACCGGGGAGCTGTTTTTT. Amino acids: CASSPDRRGNTGELFF. The full variable domain, rest sourced from reference TRBV18 and TRBJ2-2, is NAGVMQNPRHLVRRRGQEARLRCSPMKGHSHVYWYRQLPEEGLKFMVYLQKENIIDESGMPKERFSAEFPKEGPSILRIQQVVRGDSAAYFCASSPDRRGNTGELFFGEGSRLTVL.

For the CDR3, the DNA is TGTGCCAGCAGTGAATCCGGGACTAGCGGGGGGAGCTCCTACAATGAGCAGTTCTTC. Its translation: CASSESGTSGGSSYNEQFF. The genes are TRBV2 and TRBJ2-1; 15 bases fit TRBD2. V gave up 2 bases and J gave up 0 bases; unmatched junction bases: 5. Germline lookup yields CDR1 SNHLY and CDR2 FYNNEI. This CDR3 is 19 amino acids long.

The V gene is TRBV2, the J gene TRBJ1-6; D is perhaps TRBD1 (5 bases). The CDR3 runs to 15 residues. Germline values: CDR1 SNHLY, CDR2 FYNNEI. The V end was cut by 5 bases, the J end by 7 bases, with 15 bases between. Here the CDR3 DNA reads TGTGCCAGCAGTACCCAGGGATCTCAGAATTCACCCCTCCACTTT. This sequence encodes CASSTQGSQNSPLHF.

This clone came up a few times. Other DNA sequences of this sample code for an identical CDR3. The V gene is TRBV19, the J gene TRBJ1-1; D gene uncertain. Germline values: CDR1 LNHDA, CDR2 SQIVND (reference sequence). The CDR3 length is 13 residues. The germline V and J ends were trimmed by 0 bases and 3 bases, with 5 bases remaining between them. In DNA, the CDR3 is TGTGCCAGTAGTATAGAACGGTACACTGAAGCTTTCTTT. Translation gives CASSIERYTEAFF.

About this clone: At the DNA level, this CDR3 is encoded by other sequences in the same sample as well. The chain is built from TRBV28 and TRBJ1-5; TRBD1 agrees at 7 bases. Germline V lookup: CDR1 MDHEN, CDR2 SYDVKM. The CDR3 is made up of 15 amino acids. After removal of 4 bases from V and 1 base from J, the junction contained 4 bases not matched to a gene. The CDR3 spells CASSSWTGSNQPQHF. In DNA, the CDR3 is TGTGCCAGCAGTTCCTGGACAGGCAGCAATCAGCCCCAGCATTTT.

The genes are TRBV30 and TRBJ2-7; the D gene is possibly TRBD2 (6 bases). V lost 4 bases and J lost 5, with 15 bases in between. In germline, CDR1 is GTSNPN, CDR2 SVGIG (reference sequence). The CDR3 sequence is 13 residues long. CDR3 loop: CAWKGLGEHEQYF. Here the CDR3 DNA reads TGTGCCTGGAAGGGACTCGGCGAGCACGAGCAGTACTTC.